This entry lists 26 T cell receptor beta chains sequenced from one sample in a study of blood T cell repertoires in COVID-19. Method: immunoSEQ multiplex PCR; TCRdb's copy keeps in-frame clones and lacks some. The table records some 200,000 clones, around four fifths of them present only once. The source material was peripheral blood. The receptors shown here come from a woman in her thirties or forties with acute or convalescent COVID-19.

The chain uses TRBV5-6 and TRBJ2-3, with 7 bases identical to TRBD2. Germline assignment: CDR1 SGHDT and CDR2 YYEEEE. The CDR3 contains 14 residues. With 1 base clipped from V and 4 bases from J, the junction kept 3 bases outside the gene matches. The CDR3 bases are TGTGCCAGCAGCTTGAGCGGGGTGGCAGATACGCAGTATTTT. It codes for CASSLSGVADTQYF.

The chain couples TRBV9 to TRBJ2-1, with a possible D match to TRBD2 (5 bases). The germline V and J ends were trimmed by 3 bases and 3 bases, with 16 bases remaining between them. The CDR3 is 16 residues long. Germline CDR1 SGDLS, CDR2 YYNGEE. CDR3 region: CASSDSDYFNYNEQFF. For the CDR3, the DNA is TGTGCCAGCAGCGATAGTGACTACTTCAACTACAATGAGCAGTTCTTC.

This clone was observed once. The chain uses TRBV19 and TRBJ1-5, with 7 bases fitting TRBD1. Trimming took 7 bases from V and 7 from J; bases not matched to a gene: 4. Germline V gives CDR1 LNHDA, CDR2 SQIVND (reference sequence). The CDR3 is 12 amino acids. The CDR3 loop is CASMQGGQPQHF. DNA for the CDR3: TGTGCCAGTATGCAGGGGGGACAGCCCCAGCATTTT.

The chain couples TRBV19 to TRBJ1-5; TRBD1 aligns across 8 bases. The V gene end was trimmed by 7 bases and the J gene end by 0 bases; junction bases not matched to a gene: 5. The germline V gene encodes CDR1 LNHDA and CDR2 SQIVND (reference sequence). The CDR3 runs 15 residues. CDR3 coding DNA: TGTGCCAGTATTGGGACAGGCTATAGCAATCAGCCCCAGCATTTT. It translates to CASIGTGYSNQPQHF.

The chain employs TRBV3-1 (or the pseudogene TRBV3-2) and TRBJ2-7, with D perhaps matching TRBD1 (5 bases). Deletions cut 1 base from V and 3 bases from J, with 7 bases between. Per germline, CDR1 LGHDT and CDR2 YNNKEL (reference sequence). This CDR3 is built from 13 residues. The CDR3 spells CASSQAGNYEQYF. The CDR3 nucleotides read TGTGCCAGCAGCCAAGCAGGGAACTACGAGCAGTACTTC.

This clone occurred a few times. The rearrangement uses TRBV19 and TRBJ1-4; no reliable D call. The V end was cut by 1 base, the J end by 0 bases, with 6 bases between. Germline assignment: CDR1 LNHDA and CDR2 SQIVND (reference sequence). CDR3 length: 15 amino acids. The CDR3 here is CASSIGVATNEKLFF. The CDR3 DNA reads TGTGCCAGTAGTATAGGAGTCGCAACTAATGAAAAACTGTTTTTT.

The chain recombines TRBV7-9 with TRBJ2-1, with 12 bases identical to TRBD2. CDR1 SEHNR and CDR2 FQNEAQ come from the germline V gene (reference sequence). The CDR3 extends over 13 amino acids. J gave up 10 bases and V 5 bases, and 3 bases lay outside the gene matches. In DNA, the CDR3 is TGTGCCAGCAGCCCCGGACTAGCGGGGGAGCAGTTCTTC. It encodes CASSPGLAGEQFF.

The rearrangement uses TRBV24-1 and TRBJ2-7; 9 bases map to TRBD1. Germline loops: CDR1 KGHDR, CDR2 SFDVKD. V lost 5 bases, J lost 5 bases, and 15 bases stayed unmatched. The CDR3 totals 17 residues. In DNA, the CDR3 is TGTGCCACCAGTGGCTCAACCAAGGGGACAGGGCACGACGAGCAGTACTTC. Protein sequence: CATSGSTKGTGHDEQYF.

The J gene is TRBJ2-1, the V gene TRBV29-1, with D possibly being TRBD2 (6 bases). The CDR3 runs 11 residues. Germline-derived CDR1 and CDR2 are SQVTM and ANQGSEA. The V gene lost 4 bases and the J gene lost 6 bases, with 7 bases spanning the gap. This CDR3 reads CSVALANEQFF. The CDR3 DNA sequence: TGCAGCGTTGCACTAGCCAATGAGCAGTTCTTC.

The rearrangement joins TRBV18 to TRBJ1-3; the D gene is possibly TRBD1 (5 bases). Germline assignment: CDR1 KGHSH and CDR2 LQKENI. This CDR3 region has 17 residues. The V and J ends lost 0 bases and 0 bases respectively, with 12 bases between them. The chain's CDR3 is CASSPPQGPSSGNTIYF. CDR3 nucleotide sequence: TGTGCCAGCTCACCACCCCAGGGCCCGAGCTCTGGAAACACCATATATTTT.

This clone was counted once. V usage is TRBV2 and J usage is TRBJ1-1, with a possible D match to TRBD1 (5 bases). This CDR3 contains 15 residues. The germline gives CDR1 SNHLY, CDR2 FYNNEI. Trimming took off 2 bases at V and 0 bases at J, with 10 bases between the two ends. This CDR3 reads CASSELPGLNTEAFF. The CDR3 coding sequence is TGTGCCAGCAGTGAACTTCCAGGGTTGAACACTGAAGCTTTCTTT.

This clone was seen just once. The chain combines TRBV5-4 with TRBJ2-7; 7 bases are shared with TRBD2. This CDR3 contains 14 residues. The V segment lost 1 base and the J segment 3 bases; nucleotides outside the gene matches: 4. The germline V gene has CDR1 SGHNT and CDR2 YYREEE (reference sequence). CDR3 DNA: TGTGCCAGCAGCTTGCTGGCTAGCGGCTACGAGCAGTACTTC. Translation gives CASSLLASGYEQYF.

The table lists this clone with a count of one. CDR3: CASRVQGAGKNIQYF. The CDR3, as DNA: TGTGCCAGTAGGGTTCAGGGGGCGGGCAAAAACATTCAGTACTTC. The genes are TRBV19 and TRBJ2-4; 8 nucleotides line up with TRBD1. The germline V gene has CDR1 LNHDA and CDR2 SQIVND (reference sequence). This CDR3 is 15 amino acids long. J was trimmed by 3 bases and V by 6 bases; bases with no gene match: 7.

V and J are TRBV6-5 and TRBJ1-1; D perhaps matches TRBD1 (5 bases). The CDR3 covers 15 residues. V dropped 0 bases and J dropped 5 bases, with 13 bases sitting between them. Germline V gives CDR1 MNHEY, CDR2 SVGAGI. The CDR3 here is CASSYSPARVTEAFF. The CDR3 DNA reads TGTGCCAGCAGTTACTCGCCCGCCAGGGTGACTGAAGCTTTCTTT.

V usage is TRBV11-2 and J usage is TRBJ2-1, with TRBD1 matching over 10 bases. V lost 6 bases and J lost 6; bases outside the gene matches: 11. The CDR3 length is 16 residues. The germline gives CDR1 SGHAT, CDR2 FQNNGV. The CDR3 DNA is TGTGCCAGCAGAGTATGGGGACAGGGGCGATCCAATGAGCAGTTCTTC. It specifies CASRVWGQGRSNEQFF.

This chain links TRBV6-5 with TRBJ2-2, with D hard to call. Trimming left V 6 bases short and J 2 bases short, with 7 bases between. CDR3 length: 13 amino acids. Looked up from germline, CDR1 is MNHEY and CDR2 is SVGAGI. CDR3 sequence reads: CASRSHNTGELFF. The CDR3 DNA reads as TGTGCCAGCAGGAGCCATAACACCGGGGAGCTGTTTTTT.

The chain uses TRBV9 and TRBJ2-2; D is perhaps TRBD1 (6 bases). The CDR3 consists of 12 residues. Germline V lookup: CDR1 SGDLS, CDR2 YYNGEE. Trimming took off 7 bases at V and 7 bases at J, with 11 bases between the two ends. In DNA, the CDR3 is TGTGCCAGCCAGGGGATGGACGGGGAGCTGTTTTTT. The encoded protein is CASQGMDGELFF.

V usage is TRBV9 and J usage is TRBJ2-6; D gene unclear. CDR1 SGDLS and CDR2 YYNGEE come from the germline V gene. This CDR3 comprises 17 residues. V lost 1 base, J lost 1 base, and 12 bases lay in between. DNA for the CDR3: TGTGCCAGCAGCGTACACGAGAGGCTATCTGGGGCCAACGTCCTGACTTTC. It codes for CASSVHERLSGANVLTF.

This clone was seen more than once but under ten times. This chain links TRBV7-3 with TRBJ2-3, with 7 bases identical to TRBD2. This CDR3 is 14 amino acids long. Germline trimming cut 4 bases from V and 1 base from J; bases unmatched to any gene: 2. Germline V CDR1 and CDR2: SGHTA, FQGTGA. This chain's CDR3 is CASSYRGGTDTQYF. The CDR3 nucleotides are TGTGCCAGCAGCTACCGGGGGGGCACAGATACGCAGTATTTT.

This chain connects TRBV11-2 to TRBJ2-1, with TRBD2 matching 10 bases. With V trimmed by 5 bases and J by 7 bases, 14 bases remained unmatched. There are 17 residues in the CDR3. Germline values: CDR1 SGHAT, CDR2 FQNNGV. The CDR3 bases are TGTGCCAGCAGCCTAAACAAGGGGAGTAGCGGGAGGAATGAGCAGTTCTTC. Translation: CASSLNKGSSGRNEQFF.

The V gene is TRBV19, the J gene TRBJ2-7; D might be TRBD2 (7 bases). The V end lost 1 base, the J end lost 2 bases, and 21 bases lay between the germline ends. Germline values: CDR1 LNHDA, CDR2 SQIVND (reference sequence). This CDR3 has 18 amino acids. CDR3 nucleotide sequence: TGTGCCAGTAGTATAGGAATCTGGGGGGGACACAACCCCTACGAGCAGTACTTC. Translated: CASSIGIWGGHNPYEQYF. Full variable domain (rest looked up from reference TRBV19 and TRBJ2-7): DGGITQSPKYLFRKEGQNVTLSCEQNLNHDAMYWYRQDPGQGLRLIYYSQIVNDFQKGDIAEGYSVSREKKESFPLTVTSAQKNPTAFYLCASSIGIWGGHNPYEQYFGPGTRLTVT.

V gene TRBV14 combines with J gene TRBJ2-2; no clear D. Deletions cut 1 base from V and 4 bases from J, with 7 bases between. The CDR3 is 14 residues long. Germline V gives CDR1 SGHDN, CDR2 FVKESK. This CDR3 reads CASSQVVSTGELFF. CDR3 DNA sequence: TGTGCCAGCAGCCAAGTCGTCTCCACCGGGGAGCTGTTTTTT.

In regard to this clone: This sample includes further DNA sequences coding for the same CDR3. V gene TRBV12-3 or TRBV12-4 combines with J gene TRBJ2-1; D gene uncertain. This CDR3 comprises 13 residues. Trimming removed 1 base from V and 9 bases from J, with 10 bases in between. For the CDR3, the DNA is TGTGCCAGCAGTTTAGGTCCCTCGAGTGAGCAGTTCTTC. Protein product: CASSLGPSSEQFF.

This chain links TRBV30 with TRBJ2-1, with 12 positions matching TRBD2. Germline CDR1 reads GTSNPN; CDR2 reads SVGIG (reference sequence). V was clipped by 2 bases and J by 9 bases; unmatched bases: 8. The CDR3 has 15 residues. CDR3: CAWSRTSGNFVEQFF. In DNA, the CDR3 is TGTGCCTGGAGTCGGACTAGCGGGAATTTCGTTGAGCAGTTCTTC.

The V gene is TRBV30, the J gene TRBJ1-3; the D is unclear. Between the trimmed V and J ends, which lost 4 bases and 4 bases, there was a span of 8 bases. The germline V gene has CDR1 GTSNPN and CDR2 SVGIG (reference sequence). This CDR3 contains 12 residues. CDR3 sequence reads: CAWISTGNTIYF. CDR3 nucleotide sequence: TGTGCCTGGATTAGTACCGGAAACACCATATATTTT.

The chain has TRBV7-9 and TRBJ2-6, with TRBD1 matching 7 bases. CDR3 size: 19 residues. J gave up 0 bases and V 5 bases, and 13 bases lay outside the gene matches. CDR1 and CDR2 (germline): SEHNR, FQNEAQ (reference sequence). CDR3 in amino acids: CASSKPKTTGYSGANVLTF. The CDR3 nucleotides are TGTGCCAGCAGCAAGCCTAAGACGACAGGGTACTCTGGGGCCAACGTCCTGACTTTC. The full variable domain, rest sourced from reference TRBV7-9 and TRBJ2-6, is DTGVSQNPRHKITKRGQNVTFRCDPISEHNRLYWYRQTLGQGPEFLTYFQNEAQLEKSRLLSDRFSAERPKGSFSTLEIQRTEQGDSAMYLCASSKPKTTGYSGANVLTFGAGSRLTVL.